This TCR beta chain was sequenced in a study of post-analysis software for immune sequencing data. Unique molecular identifiers had been added to the TCR beta cDNA libraries. TCRdb itself ran the PCR reads through MiXCR, one entry per CDR3 protein. The sample has fewer than 850,000 distinct CDR3 sequences, more than 45% seen once. This clonotype showed up just once. Its matching antigen is unknown. Whole-study findings and limits: TRBV5-6, TRBV5-1 and TRBV20-1 were among several TRBV segments more frequent in patients than controls.

The germline V gene has CDR1 SQVTM and CDR2 ANQGSEA. The J segment lost 5 bases and the V segment lost 2 bases, leaving 2 bases of the junction unmatched. The CDR3 is 12 amino acids. The rearrangement joins TRBV29-1 to TRBJ2-7, with TRBD1 matching over 8 bases. The sequence came from a girl between 5 and 17 years old with multiple sclerosis. Sequencing was performed on blood. CDR3 amino acids: CSVEQGADEQYF. The CDR3 nucleotides are TGCAGCGTTGAACAGGGGGCCGACGAGCAGTACTTC.